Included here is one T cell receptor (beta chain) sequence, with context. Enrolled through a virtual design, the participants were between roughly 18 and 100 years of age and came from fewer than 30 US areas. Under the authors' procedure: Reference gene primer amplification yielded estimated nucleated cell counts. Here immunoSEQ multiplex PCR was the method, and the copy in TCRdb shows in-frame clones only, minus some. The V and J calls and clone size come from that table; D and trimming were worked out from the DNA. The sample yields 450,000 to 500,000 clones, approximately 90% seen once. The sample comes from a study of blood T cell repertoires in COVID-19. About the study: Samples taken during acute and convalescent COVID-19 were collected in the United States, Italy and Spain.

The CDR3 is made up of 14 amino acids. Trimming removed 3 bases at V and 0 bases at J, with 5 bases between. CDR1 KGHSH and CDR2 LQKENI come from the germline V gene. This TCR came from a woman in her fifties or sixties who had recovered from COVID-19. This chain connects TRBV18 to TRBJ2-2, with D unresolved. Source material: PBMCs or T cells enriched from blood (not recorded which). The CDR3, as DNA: TGTGCCAGCTCACCTTCCACGAACACCGGGGAGCTGTTTTTT. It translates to CASSPSTNTGELFF.